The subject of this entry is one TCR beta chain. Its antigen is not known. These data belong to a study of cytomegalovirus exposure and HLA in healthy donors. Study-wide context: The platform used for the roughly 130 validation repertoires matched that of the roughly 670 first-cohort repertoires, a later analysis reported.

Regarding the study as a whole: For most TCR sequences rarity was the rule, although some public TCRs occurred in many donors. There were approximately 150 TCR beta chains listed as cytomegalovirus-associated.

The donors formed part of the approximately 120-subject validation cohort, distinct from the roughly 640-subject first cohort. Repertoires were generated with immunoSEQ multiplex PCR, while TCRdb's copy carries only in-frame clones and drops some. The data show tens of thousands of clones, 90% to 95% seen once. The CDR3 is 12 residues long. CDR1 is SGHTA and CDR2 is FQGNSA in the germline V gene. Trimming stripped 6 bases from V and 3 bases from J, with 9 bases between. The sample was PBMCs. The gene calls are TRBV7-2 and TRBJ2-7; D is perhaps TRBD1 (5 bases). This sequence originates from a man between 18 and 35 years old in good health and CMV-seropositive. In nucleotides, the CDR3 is TGTGCCAGCAGAGGGGATCACTACGAGCAGTACTTC. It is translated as CASRGDHYEQYF.